Each of the 30 T cell receptor beta chains below was sequenced from the same sample in a study of blood T cell repertoires in COVID-19. Profiled with immunoSEQ multiplex PCR; TCRdb holds only in-frame clones, not every one. The sample holds about 280,000 clones; about 83% are singletons and the top ten take roughly 6.3%. Sequenced sample: PBMCs or T cells enriched from blood (not recorded which). These receptors were taken from a woman aged 40 to 49 who had recovered from COVID-19.

The V call is TRBV9, the J call TRBJ1-2, with 9 bases identical to TRBD1. In germline, CDR1 is SGDLS, CDR2 YYNGEE. V dropped 3 bases and J dropped 6; count of bases not matched to a gene: 6. This CDR3 contains 14 residues. The CDR3 sequence: CASSATGQGDGYTF. DNA for the CDR3: TGTGCCAGCAGCGCTACGGGACAGGGCGATGGCTACACCTTC.

This clone was recorded many times. This chain joins TRBV6-4 and TRBJ2-1, with TRBD2 matching over 13 bases. CDR1 MRHNA and CDR2 SNTAGT come from the germline V gene. This CDR3 contains 16 residues. V dropped 2 bases and J dropped 2; count of bases not matched to a gene: 0. CDR3 nucleotides: TGTGCCAGCAGTGACGGGACTAGCGGGACCTACAATGAGCAGTTCTTC. Translating gives CASSDGTSGTYNEQFF.

The chain employs TRBV28 and TRBJ2-2; D is possibly TRBD1 (5 bases). V was clipped by 4 bases and J by 9 bases, with 15 bases between them. The CDR3 is 14 amino acids. Germline CDR1 and CDR2: MDHEN and SYDVKM. The CDR3, as DNA: TGTGCCAGCAGTTCCCCACAGGTTCCAAGGGAGCTGTTTTTT. Translated: CASSSPQVPRELFF.

This sequence joins TRBV19 and TRBJ2-1; D remains unclear. CDR3 length: 14 amino acids. Trimming removed 1 base from V and 8 bases from J, with 12 bases in between. The V gene's germline CDR1 is LNHDA and CDR2 SQIVND (reference sequence). The DNA for the CDR3 is TGTGCCAGTAGTATAGCGGCTCCCCGGGATGAGCAGTTCTTC. As protein: CASSIAAPRDEQFF.

The sample holds many counts of this clone. CDR3 amino acids: CASSAELVSEQYF. As DNA, the CDR3 is TGTGCCAGCTCGGCGGAACTAGTAAGCGAGCAGTACTTC. The rearrangement links TRBV18 to TRBJ2-7; D is perhaps TRBD2 (5 bases). The length of the CDR3 is 13 residues. The V end was cut by 6 bases, the J end by 6 bases, with 15 bases between. The germline CDR1 and CDR2 sequences are KGHSH and LQKENI.

The chain combines TRBV3-1 (or the pseudogene TRBV3-2) with TRBJ2-3; no reliable D call. Trimming removed 1 base from V and 3 bases from J, with 11 bases in between. Per the germline V gene, CDR1 is LGHDT and CDR2 is YNNKEL (reference sequence). This CDR3 comprises 15 residues. The CDR3 region has the DNA TGTGCCAGCAGCCAAGGGTCGGGTAAAACAGATACGCAGTATTTT. This translates into CASSQGSGKTDTQYF.

The chain uses TRBV30 and TRBJ2-5, with D tentatively TRBD1 (6 bases). The V gene's germline CDR1 is GTSNPN and CDR2 SVGIG (reference sequence). Deletions cut 2 bases from V and 3 bases from J, with 10 bases between. This CDR3 is 13 amino acids long. CDR3 coding DNA: TGTGCCTGGAGTCTAAGACAGGAAGAGACCCAGTACTTC. Residues: CAWSLRQEETQYF.

This clone was seen a handful of times. Germline and junction disagree at one end, which may indicate a read error. The chain recombines TRBV3-1 (or the pseudogene TRBV3-2) with TRBJ2-4; 8 nucleotides agree with TRBD1. The germline CDR1 and CDR2 sequences are LGHDT and YNNKEL (reference sequence). The CDR3 loop spans 13 amino acids. CDR3 residues: CASSPGQGLRQNF. The CDR3 DNA follows: TGTGCCAGCAGTCCCGGACAGGGCTTGCGACAAAACTTC.

V is TRBV2 and J is TRBJ2-5, with 7 bases matching TRBD1. This CDR3 comprises 17 residues. Germline V gene sequence: CDR1 SNHLY, CDR2 FYNNEI. V shed 5 bases and J 4 bases; nucleotides not matched to a gene: 16. CDR3 region: CASSSPEGQWVRETQYF. In DNA, the CDR3 is TGTGCCAGCAGTTCTCCCGAGGGACAGTGGGTGCGAGAGACCCAGTACTTC.

This rearrangement joins TRBV11-2 to TRBJ1-2; D uncertain. V was cut by 3 bases and J by 3 bases, with 8 bases left in between. CDR1 is SGHAT, CDR2 FQNNGV, per germline. This CDR3 comprises 13 residues. The CDR3 sequence: CASSLGVDYGYTF. DNA of the CDR3: TGTGCCAGCAGCTTGGGAGTGGACTATGGCTACACCTTC.

J is TRBJ1-3 and V is TRBV28; TRBD1 agrees at 9 bases. The germline CDR1 and CDR2 sequences are MDHEN and SYDVKM. J was trimmed by 8 bases and V by 4 bases; bases with no gene match: 18. The CDR3 is made up of 18 amino acids. DNA of the CDR3: TGTGCCAGCAGTTCCGGCCCGCCTCTGACAGGGGGACTGGACACCATATATTTT. Protein: CASSSGPPLTGGLDTIYF. The full variable domain, rest sourced from reference TRBV28 and TRBJ1-3, is DVKVTQSSRYLVKRTGEKVFLECVQDMDHENMFWYRQDPGLGLRLIYFSYDVKMKEKGDIPEGYSVSREKKERFSLILESASTNQTSMYLCASSSGPPLTGGLDTIYFGEGSWLTVV.

The gene calls are TRBV18 and TRBJ2-7, with D tentatively TRBD2 (6 bases). V lost 3 bases to trimming and J lost 6 bases, with 21 bases between them. The CDR3 contains 16 residues. Germline V gene lookup returns CDR1 KGHSH and CDR2 LQKENI. CDR3 sequence reads: CASSPSRARLGGEQYF. The CDR3 nucleotides read TGTGCCAGCTCACCGTCGCGGGCCCGGCTGGGGGGCGAGCAGTACTTC.

There are a few counts of this clone. The chain employs TRBV7-2 and TRBJ2-5, with D possibly TRBD2 on 5 matching bases. The V end lost 0 bases, the J end lost 5 bases, and 10 bases lay between the germline ends. CDR1 and CDR2 (germline): SGHTA, FQGNSA. The CDR3 contains 14 residues. CDR3 amino acids: CASSLAGDGETQYF. CDR3 DNA sequence: TGTGCCAGCAGCTTAGCGGGAGATGGGGAGACCCAGTACTTC.

The rearrangement uses TRBV24-1 and TRBJ2-2; D is perhaps TRBD1 (6 bases). The germline V gene encodes CDR1 KGHDR and CDR2 SFDVKD. This CDR3 region has 16 residues. The ends were cut back, 4 bases at V and 1 base at J, with 12 bases in the middle. The chain's CDR3 is CATSDLGGLNTGELFF. CDR3 nucleotide sequence: TGTGCCACCAGTGACCTAGGGGGATTGAACACCGGGGAGCTGTTTTTT.

The chain links TRBV3-1 (or the pseudogene TRBV3-2) to TRBJ1-4; a weak D match, TRBD1 (6 bases). CDR1 and CDR2 (germline): LGHDT, YNNKEL (reference sequence). V lost 2 bases and J lost 6, with 16 bases in between. CDR3 length: 16 amino acids. CDR3 nucleotides: TGTGCCAGCAGCCAAAGGGGAGGGGGAGACGATGAAAAACTGTTTTTT. Translated, it gives CASSQRGGGDDEKLFF.

This chain uses TRBV5-5 with TRBJ2-1; the match to TRBD2 covers 11 bases. Germline values: CDR1 SGHKS, CDR2 YYEKEE (reference sequence). Germline trimming cut 2 bases from V and 4 bases from J; bases unmatched to any gene: 8. The CDR3 has 17 amino acids. The CDR3 is CASSFRTSGSNYNEQFF. The CDR3 DNA follows: TGTGCCAGCAGCTTCAGAACTAGCGGGAGCAATTACAATGAGCAGTTCTTC.

This chain uses TRBV5-4 with TRBJ2-1; TRBD2 aligns across 14 bases. This CDR3 contains 17 residues. Germline CDR1 SGHNT, CDR2 YYREEE (reference sequence). V was clipped by 0 bases and J by 1 base; unmatched bases: 0. The CDR3 loop is CASSLGTSGRSYNEQFF. In DNA, the CDR3 is TGTGCCAGCAGCTTGGGGACTAGCGGGAGGTCCTACAATGAGCAGTTCTTC. Using reference TRBV5-4 and TRBJ2-1 for the parts outside the CDR3, the full variable domain is ETGVTQSPTHLIKTRGQQVTLRCSSQSGHNTVSWYQQALGQGPQFIFQYYREEENGRGNFPPRFSGLQFPNYSSELNVNALELDDSALYLCASSLGTSGRSYNEQFFGPGTRLTVL.

This rearrangement joins TRBV29-1 to TRBJ2-1; TRBD2 aligns across 7 bases. The germline gives CDR1 SQVTM, CDR2 ANQGSEA. The V and J ends lost 2 bases and 6 bases, in that order; junction bases with no gene match: 7. CDR3 length equals 14 residues. As DNA, the CDR3 is TGCAGCGTTGAAACCAGCGGGAAAATCAATGAGCAGTTCTTC. This translates into CSVETSGKINEQFF.

Ten or more counts support this clone. This sequence joins TRBV28 and TRBJ1-1; TRBD1 agrees at 8 bases. The CDR3 is made up of 15 amino acids. With 4 bases clipped from V and 4 bases from J, the junction kept 8 bases outside the gene matches. Germline CDR1 and CDR2: MDHEN and SYDVKM. For the CDR3, the DNA is TGTGCCAGCAGTTATAGAGGACAGGGAGGCACTGAAGCTTTCTTT. As protein: CASSYRGQGGTEAFF. Combining the CDR3 with reference TRBV28 and TRBJ1-1 gives the whole variable domain DVKVTQSSRYLVKRTGEKVFLECVQDMDHENMFWYRQDPGLGLRLIYFSYDVKMKEKGDIPEGYSVSREKKERFSLILESASTNQTSMYLCASSYRGQGGTEAFFGQGTRLTVV.

The chain links TRBV9 to TRBJ1-6; D uncertain. Germline CDR1 SGDLS, CDR2 YYNGEE. Trimming took off 4 bases at V and 7 bases at J, with 15 bases between the two ends. The CDR3 totals 15 residues. The CDR3 protein is CASSLLGRANSPLHF. For the CDR3, the DNA is TGTGCCAGCAGCTTACTAGGGAGGGCGAATTCACCCCTCCACTTT. The whole variable domain, remainder taken from reference TRBV9 and TRBJ1-6, is DSGVTQTPKHLITATGQRVTLRCSPRSGDLSVYWYQQSLDQGLQFLIQYYNGEERAKGNILERFSAQQFPDLHSELNLSSLELGDSALYFCASSLLGRANSPLHFGNGTRLTVT.

CDR3 residues: CASSLDRLARETQYF. The CDR3 DNA sequence: TGTGCCAGCAGCTTAGACAGACTAGCCCGGGAGACCCAGTACTTC. The gene calls are TRBV7-6 and TRBJ2-5, with 7 bases aligning to TRBD2. Germline assignment: CDR1 SGHVS and CDR2 FNYEAQ. The CDR3 is 15 residues long. V lost 1 base, J lost 5 bases, and 7 bases stayed unmatched.

This clone was seen a few times. V usage is TRBV27 and J usage is TRBJ1-5, with D hard to call. Per the germline V gene, CDR1 is MNHEY and CDR2 is SMNVEV (reference sequence). This CDR3 spans 15 amino acids. Trimming left V 5 bases short and J 6 bases short, with 17 bases between. The CDR3 nucleotides are TGTGCCAGCAGTGTAAGTTCCAGCCGGGTTCAGCCCCAGCATTTT. It translates to CASSVSSSRVQPQHF.

The J gene is TRBJ2-7, the V gene TRBV7-8, with no clear D. Looked up from germline, CDR1 is SGHVS and CDR2 is FQNEAQ. V lost 0 bases to trimming and J lost 3 bases, with 6 bases between them. The CDR3 is 13 amino acids. CDR3 loop: CASSLAAVYEQYF. In DNA form, the CDR3 reads TGTGCCAGCAGCTTAGCGGCAGTCTACGAGCAGTACTTC. Full variable domain (missing parts from reference TRBV7-8 and TRBJ2-7): GAGVSQSPRYKVAKRGQDVALRCDPISGHVSLFWYQQALGQGPEFLTYFQNEAQLDKSGLPSDRFFAERPEGSVSTLKIQRTQQEDSAVYLCASSLAAVYEQYFGPGTRLTVT.

The genes are TRBV28 and TRBJ2-7, with a possible D match to TRBD1 (5 bases). The CDR3 consists of 10 residues. Trimming took 10 bases from V and 1 from J, leaving 5 bases between them. Looked up from germline, CDR1 is MDHEN and CDR2 is SYDVKM. The CDR3, as DNA: TGTGCCACAGGGTCCTACGAGCAGTACTTC. Its translation: CATGSYEQYF.

A word on this clone: At the DNA level, this CDR3 is encoded by other sequences in the same sample as well. V is TRBV11-2 and J is TRBJ2-7; the D gene is possibly TRBD2 (5 bases). This CDR3 is 12 amino acids long. Germline CDR1 SGHAT, CDR2 FQNNGV. Between the trimmed V and J ends, which lost 5 bases and 3 bases, there was a span of 8 bases. The CDR3 loop is CASSLSGYEQYF. The CDR3, as DNA: TGTGCCAGCAGCCTGAGCGGCTACGAGCAGTACTTC.

This chain links TRBV24-1 with TRBJ2-7; 10 bases are shared with TRBD1. V dropped 2 bases and J dropped 3; count of bases not matched to a gene: 6. From germline, CDR1 is KGHDR and CDR2 SFDVKD. This CDR3 is 16 amino acids long. The CDR3 DNA is TGTGCCACCAGTGATTCCGGACAGGGGGGGCTCTACGAGCAGTACTTC. Amino acid sequence: CATSDSGQGGLYEQYF.

This clone was seen a handful of times. V and J are TRBV5-6 and TRBJ2-1; D is ambiguous. The CDR3 has 11 amino acids. CDR1 and CDR2 (germline): SGHDT, YYEEEE. Trimming left V 4 bases short and J 4 bases short, with 3 bases between. CDR3: CASSLYNEQFF. CDR3 DNA: TGTGCCAGCAGCCTATACAATGAGCAGTTCTTC.

The V gene is TRBV29-1, the J gene TRBJ1-2, with 8 bases that match TRBD1. V trimming: 4 bases; J trimming: 8 bases; junction bases outside the gene matches: 15. The CDR3 is 15 amino acids. The germline gives CDR1 SQVTM, CDR2 ANQGSEA. CDR3 amino acids: CSVGGQGGRWEGYTF. Written as DNA, the CDR3 is TGCAGCGTTGGAGGACAGGGCGGCCGCTGGGAGGGCTACACCTTC. The full variable domain, in which reference TRBV29-1 and TRBJ1-2 provide the parts outside the CDR3, is SAVISQKPSRDICQRGTSLTIQCQVDSQVTMMFWYRQQPGQSLTLIATANQGSEATYESGFVIDKFPISRPNLTFSTLTVSNMSPEDSSIYLCSVGGQGGRWEGYTFGSGTRLTVV.

V and J are TRBV28 and TRBJ2-3, with TRBD1 matching over 8 bases. The germline gives CDR1 MDHEN, CDR2 SYDVKM. The trim removed 7 bases at V and 4 bases at J, leaving 19 bases unmatched. The CDR3 consists of 18 residues. The CDR3 DNA is TGTGCCAGCACCTGGACAGGGTTGAATCGAACTAGATCAGATACGCAGTATTTT. Protein product: CASTWTGLNRTRSDTQYF.

The rearrangement links TRBV24-1 to TRBJ2-2, with 9 bases aligning to TRBD1. Germline V CDR1 and CDR2: KGHDR, SFDVKD. CDR3 length: 15 residues. After removal of 5 bases from V and 10 bases from J, the junction contained 10 bases not matched to a gene. As DNA, the CDR3 is TGTGCCACCAGTGCTCAGGACAGGGGATGGATGGAGCTGTTTTTT. As protein: CATSAQDRGWMELFF.